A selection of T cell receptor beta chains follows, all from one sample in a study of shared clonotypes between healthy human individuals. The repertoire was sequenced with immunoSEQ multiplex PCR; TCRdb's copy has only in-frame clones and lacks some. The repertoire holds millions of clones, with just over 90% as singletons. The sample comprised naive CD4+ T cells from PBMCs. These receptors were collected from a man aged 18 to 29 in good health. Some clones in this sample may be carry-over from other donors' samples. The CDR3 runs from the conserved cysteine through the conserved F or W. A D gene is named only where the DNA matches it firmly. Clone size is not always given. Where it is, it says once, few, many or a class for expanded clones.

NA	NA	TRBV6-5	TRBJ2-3	CASSPRLVGTDTQYF	TGTGCCAGCAGCCCTAGACTAGTGGGCACAGATACGCAGTATTTT
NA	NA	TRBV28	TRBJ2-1	CASSLPDPRYHNEQFF	TGTGCCAGCAGTTTACCAGACCCCCGTTACCATAATGAGCAGTTCTTC
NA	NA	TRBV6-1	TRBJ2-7	CASSEAGREYYEQYF	TGTGCCAGCAGTGAAGCGGGACGGGAATACTACGAGCAGTACTTC
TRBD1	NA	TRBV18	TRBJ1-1	CASSGTGLTEAFF	TGTGCCAGCTCCGGGACAGGGCTGACTGAAGCTTTCTTT
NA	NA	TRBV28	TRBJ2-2	CASSGPPWGRTNTGELFF	TGTGCCAGCAGTGGCCCCCCTTGGGGGAGGACTAACACCGGGGAGCTGTTTTTT
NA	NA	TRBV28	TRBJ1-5	CASSFYGTNQPQHF	TGTGCCAGCAGTTTCTACGGGACTAACCAGCCCCAGCATTTT
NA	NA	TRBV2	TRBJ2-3	CASRGGSRDTQYF	TGTGCCAGCAGGGGGGGATCACGAGATACGCAGTATTTT
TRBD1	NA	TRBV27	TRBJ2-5	CASSLFGQGAETQYF	TGTGCCAGCAGTTTGTTCGGACAGGGAGCGGAGACCCAGTACTTC
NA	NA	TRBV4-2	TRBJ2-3	CASSQDPVGVPTDTQYF	TGTGCCAGCAGCCAAGATCCTGTGGGGGTCCCCACAGATACGCAGTATTTT
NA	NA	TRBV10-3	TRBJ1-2	CAISESKGGAGYTF	TGTGCCATCAGTGAGTCGAAGGGGGGCGCTGGCTACACCTTC
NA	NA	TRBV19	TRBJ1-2	CASSPGPVGGYGYTF	TGTGCCAGTAGTCCCGGACCGGTAGGGGGATATGGCTACACCTTC
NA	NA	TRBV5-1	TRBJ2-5	CASSLVVGMGETQYF	TGCGCCAGCAGCTTGGTTGTGGGAATGGGGGAGACCCAGTACTTC
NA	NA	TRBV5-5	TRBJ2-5	CASSPGPWEETQYF	TGTGCCAGCAGCCCGGGCCCCTGGGAAGAGACCCAGTACTTC
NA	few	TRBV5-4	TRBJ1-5	CASWQEDSPQHF	TGTGCCAGTTGGCAGGAGGATTCGCCCCAGCATTTT
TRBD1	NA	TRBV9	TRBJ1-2	CASSERTGFGYTF	TGTGCCAGCAGCGAGAGGACAGGGTTCGGCTACACCTTC
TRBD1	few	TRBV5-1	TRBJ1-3	CASSFQGAGNTIYF	TGCGCCAGCAGCTTCCAGGGGGCTGGAAACACCATATATTTT
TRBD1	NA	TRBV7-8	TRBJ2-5	CATARDRGTHLETQYF	TGTGCAACTGCTCGGGACAGGGGGACCCATTTAGAGACCCAGTACTTC
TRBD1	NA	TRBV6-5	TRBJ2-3	CASQDRADTQYF	TGTGCCAGCCAGGACAGGGCAGATACGCAGTATTTT
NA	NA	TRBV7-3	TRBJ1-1	CASSLFAANTEAFF	TGTGCCAGCAGCTTATTTGCAGCGAACACTGAAGCTTTCTTT
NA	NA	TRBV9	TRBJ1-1	CASSVTASNTEAFF	TGTGCCAGCAGCGTAACAGCATCTAACACTGAAGCTTTCTTT
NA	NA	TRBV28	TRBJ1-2	CASSSPTAFEPNYGYTF	TGTGCCAGCAGTTCCCCGACAGCTTTTGAACCCAACTATGGCTACACCTTC
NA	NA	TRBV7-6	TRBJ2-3	CASSQGYGTDTQYF	TGTGCCAGCAGCCAGGGCTATGGGACAGATACGCAGTATTTT
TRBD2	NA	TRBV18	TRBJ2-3	CASSPAAGGTDTQYF	TGTGCCAGCTCACCAGCGGCGGGAGGCACAGATACGCAGTATTTT
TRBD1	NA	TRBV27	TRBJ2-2	CASRGTGWTGELFF	TGTGCCAGCAGAGGGACAGGGTGGACCGGGGAGCTGTTTTTT
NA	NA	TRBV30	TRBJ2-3	CAWSVGDTQYF	TGTGCCTGGAGTGTGGGAGATACGCAGTATTTT